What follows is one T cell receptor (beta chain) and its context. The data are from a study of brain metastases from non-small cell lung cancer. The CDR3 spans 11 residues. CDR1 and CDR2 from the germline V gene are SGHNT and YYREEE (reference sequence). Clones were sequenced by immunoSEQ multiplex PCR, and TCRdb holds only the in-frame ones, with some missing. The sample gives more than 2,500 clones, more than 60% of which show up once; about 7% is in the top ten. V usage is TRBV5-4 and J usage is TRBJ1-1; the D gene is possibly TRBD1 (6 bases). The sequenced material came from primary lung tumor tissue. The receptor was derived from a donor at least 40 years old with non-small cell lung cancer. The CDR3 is CASRGALEAFF. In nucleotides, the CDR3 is TGTGCAAGTCGGGGGGCATTGGAAGCTTTCTTT.